This TCR beta chain was profiled in a study of blood T cell repertoires in COVID-19. The wider study: PBMCs, B-cell-depleted T cells, or T cells provided the cDNA or gDNA that made up the material.

CDR3 size: 15 residues. Germline V gene lookup returns CDR1 KGHSH and CDR2 LQKENI. The V segment lost 4 bases and the J segment 2 bases; nucleotides outside the gene matches: 6. Source study methods: Cell counts per sample came from amplifying reference gene primers. The table came from immunoSEQ multiplex PCR; TCRdb's copy has only in-frame clones and leaves some out. Clone size and V and J calls were adopted from that table, with D and trimming inferred from the DNA. This table has 240,000 or so clones, around 81% appearing once. This clone occurred a few times. The receptor was derived from an elderly woman with COVID-19, enrolled during active disease. Source material: peripheral blood. The V gene is TRBV18, the J gene TRBJ2-7; 9 positions match TRBD1. CDR3 amino acids: CASSQTGTGTYEQYF. CDR3 in DNA: TGTGCCAGCTCACAGACCGGGACAGGGACCTACGAGCAGTACTTC. Supplemented by reference TRBV18 and TRBJ2-7, the full variable domain reads NAGVMQNPRHLVRRRGQEARLRCSPMKGHSHVYWYRQLPEEGLKFMVYLQKENIIDESGMPKERFSAEFPKEGPSILRIQQVVRGDSAAYFCASSQTGTGTYEQYFGPGTRLTVT.